Below, 9 T cell receptor beta chains from the same sample are listed, as sequenced in a study of identical twins. TCRdb reanalysed the 5' RACE reads using MiXCR and keeps one entry per CDR3 protein. The profile shows about 450,000 distinct CDR3 sequences, approximately 17% of them singletons. Input material: naive T cells sorted from blood. Source of these receptors: a man aged 45-65 years in good health.

The chain uses TRBV5-1 and TRBJ1-5; 8 positions agree with TRBD1. After removal of 2 bases from V and 5 bases from J, the junction contained 15 bases not matched to a gene. This CDR3 has 18 amino acids. Germline CDR1 SGHRS, CDR2 YFSETQ. CDR3 sequence: CASSFSPMGQAGDQPQHF. The CDR3 nucleotides read TGCGCCAGCAGCTTCAGTCCAATGGGACAGGCCGGGGATCAGCCCCAGCATTTT.

The rearrangement joins TRBV30 to TRBJ2-1; D remains unclear. The germline V and J ends were trimmed by 3 bases and 2 bases, with 8 bases remaining between them. The CDR3 is 13 amino acids. From germline, CDR1 is GTSNPN and CDR2 SVGIG (reference sequence). In DNA, the CDR3 is TGTGCCTGGAGCAGCCATACCTACAATGAGCAGTTCTTC. It yields the protein CAWSSHTYNEQFF.

This clonotype was found many times. The genes are TRBV6-4 and TRBJ2-1; D not certain. V was pared by 4 bases and J by 1 base, with 20 bases between. Germline CDR1 is MRHNA and CDR2 is SNTAGT. This CDR3 is 18 amino acids long. The CDR3 sequence: CASSASYSRARSYNEQFF. CDR3 bases: TGTGCCAGCAGTGCCTCCTATTCCCGGGCTAGGTCCTACAATGAGCAGTTCTTC.

The table lists this clonotype with a few counts. The chain employs TRBV3-1 and TRBJ2-3; 7 nucleotides match TRBD1. Losses at the gene ends were 4 bases for V and 5 bases for J; bases not matched to a gene: 6. CDR1 and CDR2 from the germline V gene are LGHDT and YNNKEL (reference sequence). The CDR3 runs 14 residues. CDR3 nucleotides: TGTGCCAGCAGCCTCGGACAGGTTCTAGATACGCAGTATTTT. Translated: CASSLGQVLDTQYF.

Only a few counts were recorded for this clonotype. Just one base apart from a much larger clone, this may be a read error. The chain links TRBV28 to TRBJ2-3; D is uncertain. Germline CDR1 reads MDHEN; CDR2 reads SYDVKM. The germline V and J ends were trimmed by 0 bases and 4 bases, with 5 bases remaining between them. This CDR3 is 13 amino acids long. The DNA of the CDR3 is TGTGCCAGCAGTTTATGGGGCGCAGATACGCAGTATTTT. It is translated as CASSLWGADTQYF.

In its sample, this clonotype was seen a few times. The genes are TRBV12-3 or TRBV12-4 and TRBJ2-1, with D possibly called TRBD1 or TRBD2 (5 bases each). The CDR3 loop spans 15 amino acids. V gave up 5 bases and J gave up 10 bases, with 21 bases separating them. The CDR3, as DNA: TGTGCCAGCAGTGCCACGGGACCCCCCGTCGAGGAGCAGTTCTTC. Amino acid sequence: CASSATGPPVEEQFF.

This clonotype turned up a few times. The chain has TRBV20-1 and TRBJ2-5; D assignment may be TRBD1 or TRBD2 (6 bases each). Germline assignment: CDR1 DFQATT and CDR2 SNEGSKA (reference sequence). V shed 0 bases and J shed 4 bases, with 15 bases lying between them. The CDR3 totals 15 residues. The CDR3 sequence is CSARDLGGGSETQYF. CDR3 nucleotides: TGCAGTGCTAGAGATCTGGGGGGCGGCTCAGAGACCCAGTACTTC.

This clonotype was counted only a few times. The chain recombines TRBV27 with TRBJ1-2; 8 bases agree with TRBD1. This CDR3 spans 15 amino acids. V gave up 4 bases and J gave up 4 bases; unmatched junction bases: 8. Germline values: CDR1 MNHEY, CDR2 SMNVEV (reference sequence). Here the CDR3 DNA reads TGTGCCAGCAGTTCCATCCGGACAGGGAGCTATGGCTACACCTTC. It encodes CASSSIRTGSYGYTF.

This clonotype was picked up many times. The chain joins TRBV5-1 to TRBJ2-7; possibly TRBD2 for D (6 bases). Germline V gives CDR1 SGHRS, CDR2 YFSETQ. The germline V and J ends were trimmed by 5 bases and 6 bases, with 18 bases remaining between them. This CDR3 has 14 residues. CDR3 bases: TGCGCCAGCAGTATGCCGGGGGAGGATCGCGAGCAGTACTTC. Its translation: CASSMPGEDREQYF.